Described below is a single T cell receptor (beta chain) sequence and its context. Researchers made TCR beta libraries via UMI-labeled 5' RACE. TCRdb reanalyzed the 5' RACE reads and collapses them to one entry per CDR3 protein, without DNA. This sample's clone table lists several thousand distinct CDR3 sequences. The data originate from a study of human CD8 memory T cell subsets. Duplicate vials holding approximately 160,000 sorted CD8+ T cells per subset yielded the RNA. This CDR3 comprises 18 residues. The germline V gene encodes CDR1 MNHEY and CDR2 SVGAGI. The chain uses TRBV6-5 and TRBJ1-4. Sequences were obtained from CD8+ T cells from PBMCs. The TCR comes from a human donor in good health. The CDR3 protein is CASRKHEPHLVTNEKLFF.